The clone carrying this T cell receptor beta chain is a singleton in its sample. The data were taken from a study of Tregs in tolerant kidney transplant recipients. Study details: The nonmyeloablative bone marrow transplants came from related graft donors, with transient mixed chimerism.

Assay: immunoSEQ multiplex PCR; the TCRdb copy retains only in-frame clones and omits some. The table has 98,000 or so clones, 90% seen once. CDR1 is SGHTA, CDR2 FQGNSA, per germline. The J segment lost 7 bases and the V segment lost 5 bases, leaving 6 bases of the junction unmatched. The CDR3 runs to 14 residues. The receptor was derived from a human donor who received a combined kidney and bone marrow transplant. The rearrangement uses TRBV7-2 and TRBJ2-2, with TRBD1 matching 8 bases. The starting material was CD4+ T cells from blood, obtained before the transplant. CDR3 loop: CASSPDRVDGELFF. CDR3 DNA sequence: TGTGCCAGCAGCCCGGACAGGGTGGACGGGGAGCTGTTTTTT.